This TCR beta chain was sequenced during a study of cytomegalovirus exposure and HLA in healthy donors. Study-wide points: A prior analysis recorded that most TCR beta V segments were productive about 90% or about 30% of the time.

A remark on this clone: No antigen is known for it.

In the PCR, 60 Vbeta and 13 Jbeta primers were used. Sequencing used immunoSEQ multiplex PCR; TCRdb keeps in-frame clones, though not all of them. Among about 180,000 clones listed, around 78% were seen once. The clonotype comes from a woman aged 45-65 years in good health and CMV-seropositive. The sample was PBMCs.

CDR3 DNA sequence: TGTGCCAGCAGCTTAGGGGCAGGGGCTGGAAACACCATATATTTT. The encoded protein is CASSLGAGAGNTIYF. This chain uses TRBV7-2 with TRBJ1-3; perhaps TRBD1 as D (6 bases). CDR3 length: 15 amino acids. Germline CDR1 and CDR2: SGHTA and FQGNSA. With 1 base removed from V and 2 bases from J, the gap between germline ends came to 9 bases.